One sample yielded the 13 T cell receptor beta chains listed below, sequenced in a study of T cell changes during pregnancy in multiple sclerosis. Sequencing was performed with immunoSEQ multiplex PCR; in TCRdb, only in-frame clones are kept and a portion is missing. The sample yields tens of thousands of clones, roughly 90% seen once. This material consisted of peripheral blood, taken in the first trimester of pregnancy. Receptors were obtained from a female donor in good health, enrolled as a control in a pregnancy study.

The CDR3: CASSVGGRGAEQYF. Written as DNA, the CDR3 is TGTGCCAGCAGCGTAGGGGGGCGGGGGGCCGAGCAGTACTTC. The chain uses TRBV9 and TRBJ2-7; 8 nucleotides agree with TRBD2. The ends lost 0 bases at V and 6 bases at J; junction bases unmatched: 5. The CDR3 has 14 residues. Germline values: CDR1 SGDLS, CDR2 YYNGEE. Looking up the rest from reference TRBV9 and TRBJ2-7 gives the full variable domain: DSGVTQTPKHLITATGQRVTLRCSPRSGDLSVYWYQQSLDQGLQFLIQYYNGEERAKGNILERFSAQQFPDLHSELNLSSLELGDSALYFCASSVGGRGAEQYFGPGTRLTVT.

The V gene is TRBV7-2, the J gene TRBJ2-7, with 7 bases that match TRBD1. From germline, CDR1 is SGHTA and CDR2 FQGNSA. There are 17 residues in the CDR3. J gave up 0 bases and V 1 base, and 9 bases lay outside the gene matches. The CDR3 reads CASSLDGTAILSYEQYF. CDR3 coding DNA: TGTGCCAGCAGCTTAGACGGGACAGCTATCCTCTCCTACGAGCAGTACTTC.

The chain uses TRBV6-6 and TRBJ2-1; 7 nucleotides agree with TRBD2. V lost 8 bases to trimming and J lost 4 bases; unmatched junction nucleotides: 2. Germline loops: CDR1 MNHNY, CDR2 SVGAGI (reference sequence). This CDR3 has 12 amino acids. The CDR3 DNA sequence: TGTGCCAGCGGCGGGAGTTACAATGAGCAGTTCTTC. Translated, it gives CASGGSYNEQFF.

The rearrangement uses TRBV2 and TRBJ2-7; 7 positions match TRBD1. CDR1 and CDR2 (germline): SNHLY, FYNNEI. The CDR3 totals 13 residues. J lost 5 bases, V lost 6 bases, and 7 bases had no gene match. Here the CDR3 reads CASSETGFDEQYF. The CDR3 nucleotides read TGTGCCAGCAGCGAGACAGGGTTCGACGAGCAGTACTTC.

The chain joins TRBV6-5 to TRBJ1-1; 10 positions agree with TRBD1. This CDR3 is built from 14 residues. J lost 6 bases, V lost 6 bases, and 7 bases had no gene match. The germline V gene encodes CDR1 MNHEY and CDR2 SVGAGI. The CDR3 sequence: CASRTDRGRAEAFF. Written as DNA, the CDR3 is TGTGCCAGCAGAACGGACAGGGGGAGGGCTGAAGCTTTCTTT.

The chain employs TRBV30 and TRBJ2-7; a weak D match, TRBD1 (5 bases). Germline V gene data show CDR1 as GTSNPN and CDR2 as SVGIG (reference sequence). The V end lost 5 bases, the J end lost 3 bases, and 11 bases lay between the germline ends. The CDR3 is 12 amino acids. In DNA form, the CDR3 reads TGTGCCTGGGACCTCCAGGGCTACGAGCAGTACTTC. Its protein is CAWDLQGYEQYF. The complete variable domain, with remaining parts taken from reference TRBV30 and TRBJ2-7, reads SQTIHQWPATLVQPVGSPLSLECTVEGTSNPNLYWYRQAAGRGLQLLFYSVGIGQISSEVPQNLSASRPQDRQFILSSKKLLLSDSGFYLCAWDLQGYEQYFGPGTRLTVT.

This rearrangement joins TRBV11-2 to TRBJ2-1, with TRBD2 matching 10 bases. V dropped 2 bases and J dropped 8; count of bases not matched to a gene: 12. This CDR3 has 17 amino acids. The germline V gene encodes CDR1 SGHAT and CDR2 FQNNGV. CDR3 loop: CASSLSSGRSGGDEQFF. In DNA form, the CDR3 reads TGTGCCAGCAGCTTATCTAGCGGGAGAAGTGGGGGGGATGAGCAGTTCTTC. Drawing the rest from reference TRBV11-2 and TRBJ2-1, the complete variable domain is EAGVAQSPRYKIIEKRQSVAFWCNPISGHATLYWYQQILGQGPKLLIQFQNNGVVDDSQLPKDRFSAERLKGVDSTLKIQPAKLEDSAVYLCASSLSSGRSGGDEQFFGPGTRLTVL.

The chain joins TRBV15 to TRBJ2-1; the D gene is possibly TRBD1 (6 bases). The CDR3 is 12 amino acids. Trimming shortened V by 2 bases and J by 8 bases, and 7 bases separated the two germline ends. Germline CDR1 is LNHNV and CDR2 is YYDKDF (reference sequence). The CDR3 sequence: CATSRNRDEQFF. The CDR3 DNA follows: TGTGCCACCAGCAGAAACAGGGATGAGCAGTTCTTC.

The rearrangement joins TRBV6-1 to TRBJ1-4; 8 bases match TRBD1. The CDR3 has 13 amino acids. The V segment lost 3 bases and the J segment 8 bases; nucleotides outside the gene matches: 2. Germline V gives CDR1 MNHNS, CDR2 SASEGT. The CDR3 loop is CASSETGDEKLFF. DNA of the CDR3: TGTGCCAGCAGTGAGACAGGGGACGAAAAACTGTTTTTT.

This clone has only one observation. CDR3 amino acids: CASRGDRLQGGYTF. CDR3 nucleotides: TGTGCCAGCAGGGGGGACAGACTTCAGGGGGGCTACACCTTC. The genes are TRBV2 and TRBJ1-2, with TRBD1 identical over 7 bases. Germline V CDR1 and CDR2: SNHLY, FYNNEI. V lost 6 bases, J lost 8 bases, and 12 bases stayed unmatched. The CDR3 extends over 14 amino acids.

V gene TRBV27 combines with J gene TRBJ2-7; 7 nucleotides agree with TRBD1. J was trimmed by 3 bases and V by 5 bases; bases with no gene match: 10. This CDR3 region has 15 residues. Germline V CDR1 and CDR2: MNHEY, SMNVEV (reference sequence). CDR3 sequence (DNA): TGTGCCAGCAGTCTCCGACAGGGCCCGGGCTACGAGCAGTACTTC. Protein: CASSLRQGPGYEQYF.

The chain links TRBV7-2 to TRBJ2-7; TRBD2 matches 7 bases. This CDR3 comprises 15 residues. J gave up 0 bases and V 4 bases, and 6 bases lay outside the gene matches. Germline CDR1 reads SGHTA; CDR2 reads FQGNSA. CDR3: CASSSSSGGSYEQYF. CDR3 coding DNA: TGTGCCAGCAGCTCGTCTAGCGGCGGCTCCTACGAGCAGTACTTC.

The rearrangement links TRBV6-6 to TRBJ1-1, with D possibly matching TRBD1 (6 bases). The germline V gene has CDR1 MNHNY and CDR2 SVGAGI (reference sequence). V shed 5 bases and J shed 4 bases, with 14 bases lying between them. This CDR3 has 14 residues. The CDR3 region is CASSAHREGTEAFF. In nucleotides, the CDR3 is TGTGCCAGCAGTGCTCACAGGGAGGGCACTGAAGCTTTCTTT.